This TCR beta chain was identified in a study of T cell changes during pregnancy in multiple sclerosis. The V end was cut by 6 bases, the J end by 10 bases, with 19 bases between. CDR1 and CDR2 from the germline V gene are ENHRY and SYGVKD. The CDR3 runs to 14 residues. Assay used: immunoSEQ multiplex PCR; TCRdb lists only in-frame clones, some missing. This sample has about 93,000 clones, with approximately 92% found just once. The chain links TRBV10-3 to TRBJ1-3; D unresolved. This receptor was taken from a female donor with multiple sclerosis, enrolled in a pregnancy study. This specimen consisted of peripheral blood, obtained after pregnancy. This CDR3 reads CAIRSGNLVRTIYF. The CDR3 region has the DNA TGTGCCATCAGGTCCGGGAACTTAGTACGGACCATATATTTT.